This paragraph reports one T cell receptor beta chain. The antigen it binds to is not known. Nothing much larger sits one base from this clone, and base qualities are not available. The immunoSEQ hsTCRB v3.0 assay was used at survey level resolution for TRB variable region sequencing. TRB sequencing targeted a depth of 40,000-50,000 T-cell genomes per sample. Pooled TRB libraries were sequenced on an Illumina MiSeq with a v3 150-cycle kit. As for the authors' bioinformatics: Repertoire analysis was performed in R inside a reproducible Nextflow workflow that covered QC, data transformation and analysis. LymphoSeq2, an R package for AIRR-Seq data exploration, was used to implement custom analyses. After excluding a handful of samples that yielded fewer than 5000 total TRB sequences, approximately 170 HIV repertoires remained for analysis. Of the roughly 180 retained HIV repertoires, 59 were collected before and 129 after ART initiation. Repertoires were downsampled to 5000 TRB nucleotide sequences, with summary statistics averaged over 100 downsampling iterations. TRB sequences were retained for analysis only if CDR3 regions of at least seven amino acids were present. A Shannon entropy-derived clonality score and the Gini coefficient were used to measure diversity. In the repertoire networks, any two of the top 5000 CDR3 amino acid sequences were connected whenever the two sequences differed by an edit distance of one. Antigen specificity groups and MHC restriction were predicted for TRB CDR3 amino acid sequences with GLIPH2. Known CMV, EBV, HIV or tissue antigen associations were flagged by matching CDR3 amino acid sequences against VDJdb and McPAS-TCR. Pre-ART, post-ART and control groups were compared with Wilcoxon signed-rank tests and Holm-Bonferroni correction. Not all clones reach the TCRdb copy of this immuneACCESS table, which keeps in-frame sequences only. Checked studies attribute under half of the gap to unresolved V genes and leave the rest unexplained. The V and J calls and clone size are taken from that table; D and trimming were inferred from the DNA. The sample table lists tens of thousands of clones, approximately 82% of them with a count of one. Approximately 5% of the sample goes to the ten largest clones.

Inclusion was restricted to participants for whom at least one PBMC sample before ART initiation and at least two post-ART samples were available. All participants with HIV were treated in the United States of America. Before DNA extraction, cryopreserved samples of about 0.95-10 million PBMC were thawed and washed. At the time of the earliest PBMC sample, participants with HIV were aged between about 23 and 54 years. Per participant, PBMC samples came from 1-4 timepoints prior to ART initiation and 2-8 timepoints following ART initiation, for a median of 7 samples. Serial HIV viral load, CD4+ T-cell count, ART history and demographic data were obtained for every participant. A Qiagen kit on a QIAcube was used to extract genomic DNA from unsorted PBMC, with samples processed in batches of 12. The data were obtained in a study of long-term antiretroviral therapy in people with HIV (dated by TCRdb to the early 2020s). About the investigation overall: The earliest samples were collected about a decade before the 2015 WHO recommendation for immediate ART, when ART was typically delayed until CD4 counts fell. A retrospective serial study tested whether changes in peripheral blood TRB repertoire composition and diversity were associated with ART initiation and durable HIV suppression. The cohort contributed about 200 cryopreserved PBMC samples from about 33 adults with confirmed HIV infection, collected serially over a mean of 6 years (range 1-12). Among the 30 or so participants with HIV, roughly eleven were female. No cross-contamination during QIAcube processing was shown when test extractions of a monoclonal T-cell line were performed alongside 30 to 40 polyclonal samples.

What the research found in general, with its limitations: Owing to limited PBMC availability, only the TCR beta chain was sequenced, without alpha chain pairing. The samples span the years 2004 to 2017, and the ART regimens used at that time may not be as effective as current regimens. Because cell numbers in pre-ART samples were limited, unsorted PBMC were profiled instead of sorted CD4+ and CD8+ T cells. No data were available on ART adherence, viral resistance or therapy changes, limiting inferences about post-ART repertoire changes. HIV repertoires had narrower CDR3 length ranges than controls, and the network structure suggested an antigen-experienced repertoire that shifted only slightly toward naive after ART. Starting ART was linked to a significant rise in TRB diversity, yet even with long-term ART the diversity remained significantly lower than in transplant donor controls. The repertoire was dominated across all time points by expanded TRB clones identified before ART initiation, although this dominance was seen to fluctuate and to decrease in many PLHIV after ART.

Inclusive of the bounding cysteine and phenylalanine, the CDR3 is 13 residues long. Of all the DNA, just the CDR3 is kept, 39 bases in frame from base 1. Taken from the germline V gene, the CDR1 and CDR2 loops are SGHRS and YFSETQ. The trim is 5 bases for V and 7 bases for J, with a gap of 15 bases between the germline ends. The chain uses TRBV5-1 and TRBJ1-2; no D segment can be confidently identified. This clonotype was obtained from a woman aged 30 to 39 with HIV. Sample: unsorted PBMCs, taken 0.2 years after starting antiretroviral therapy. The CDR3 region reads CASSETLVGGYTF. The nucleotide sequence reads TGCGCCAGCAGTGAGACACTTGTCGGTGGCTACACCTTC.